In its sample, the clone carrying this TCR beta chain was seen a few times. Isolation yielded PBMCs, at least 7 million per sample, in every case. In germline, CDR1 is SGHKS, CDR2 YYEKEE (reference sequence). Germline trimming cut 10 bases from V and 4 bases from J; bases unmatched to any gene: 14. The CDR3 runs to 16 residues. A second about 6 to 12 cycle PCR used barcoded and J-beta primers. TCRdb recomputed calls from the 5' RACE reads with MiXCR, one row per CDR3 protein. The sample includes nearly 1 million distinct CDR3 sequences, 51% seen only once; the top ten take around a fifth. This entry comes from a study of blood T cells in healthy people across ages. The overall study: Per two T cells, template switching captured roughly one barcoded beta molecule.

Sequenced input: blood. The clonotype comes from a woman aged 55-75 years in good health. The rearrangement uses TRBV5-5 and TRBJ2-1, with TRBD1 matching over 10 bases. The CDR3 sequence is CASHGVWTGGYNEQFF. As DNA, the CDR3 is TGTGCCTCCCATGGTGTTTGGACAGGGGGTTACAATGAGCAGTTCTTC.